These 2 T cell receptor beta chains came from one sample sequenced in a study of blood T cell repertoires in COVID-19. Produced via immunoSEQ multiplex PCR; TCRdb's table is partial and in-frame only. The sample includes about 360,000 clones, more than 70% of them seen just once. Input material: PBMCs or T cells enriched from blood (not recorded which). The origin of the receptors is a man aged 30 to 45 who had recovered from COVID-19.

The V gene is TRBV19, the J gene TRBJ1-5, with D tentatively TRBD1 (5 bases). Germline V gene data show CDR1 as LNHDA and CDR2 as SQIVND (reference sequence). The V gene lost 3 bases and the J gene lost 6 bases, with 9 bases spanning the gap. The CDR3 runs to 13 residues. The CDR3, as DNA: TGTGCCAGTAGTATGGGGGGTCTTCAGCCCCAGCATTTT. It is translated as CASSMGGLQPQHF.

This clone was detected only once. The V call is TRBV7-2, the J call TRBJ2-3; tentative D call: TRBD2 (7 bases). The length of the CDR3 is 15 residues. Trimming stripped 1 base from V and 2 bases from J, with 10 bases between. Germline assignment: CDR1 SGHTA and CDR2 FQGNSA. The CDR3 spells CASSLVGGVTDTQYF. The CDR3 DNA is TGTGCCAGCAGCTTAGTAGGGGGGGTCACAGATACGCAGTATTTT.